This T cell receptor beta chain emerged from a study of CD8+ T cells in alopecia areata. Study details: Treatment ran 6 to 18 months, with 6 months of follow-up afterward.

Sequencing relied on a cDNA template that was reverse transcribed from extracted RNA. Libraries were prepared by immunoSEQ multiplex PCR; TCRdb keeps only in-frame clonotypes and omits some of them. This sample has 140,000 to 150,000 clones, with around three fifths found just once. Researchers gathered lesional scalp punch biopsies and peripheral blood from patients with alopecia areata. Germline lookup yields CDR1 SQVTM and CDR2 ANQGSEA. The CDR3 runs to 14 residues. J gave up 6 bases and V 7 bases, and 9 bases lay outside the gene matches. Comments on this clone: What it recognizes is unknown.

Overall study results and limits: Clonality exceeded that of normal scalp in lesional scalp, most notably in alopecia totalis/universalis.

Material: CD4+ T cells sorted from blood, obtained at week 0. The clonotype originates from a human donor with alopecia areata. The chain is built from TRBV29-1 and TRBJ2-1; the match to TRBD2 covers 10 bases. CDR3 sequence: CSGELLAGSNEQFF. CDR3 DNA sequence: TGCAGCGGGGAGTTACTAGCGGGGAGCAATGAGCAGTTCTTC.